Sequencing of this T cell receptor beta chain was carried out in a study of human T cells and chemical hapten exposure. TCRdb reprocessed the RACE reads with MiXCR, giving one entry per CDR3 protein. The data hold around 380,000 distinct CDR3 sequences, with around 5.5% observed a single time. Ten or more counts support this clonotype. Germline CDR1 reads ENHRY; CDR2 reads SYGVKD. The V end lost 6 bases, the J end lost 2 bases, and 13 bases lay between the germline ends. The CDR3 has 14 amino acids. The time point denotes: pre-sensitization, week 0. Treatment of the sample: therapeutic diphenylcyclopropenone sensitization with weekly scalp DPC.

The sequences come from whole blood, collected in connection with sensitization to the hapten diphenylcyclopropenone (DPC). The V call is TRBV10-3, the J call TRBJ1-1, with D possibly matching TRBD1 (5 bases). The source is a woman aged 18-29 years with alopecia areata. Some clones in this sample may be carry-over from other donors' samples. Here the CDR3 reads CAISADGANTEAFF. As DNA, the CDR3 is TGTGCCATCAGCGCAGACGGGGCCAACACTGAAGCTTTCTTT.